Presented here are 20 T cell receptor beta chains from one specimen sequenced in a study of shared clonotypes between healthy human individuals. The repertoire was sequenced with immunoSEQ multiplex PCR; TCRdb's copy has only in-frame clones and lacks some. The repertoire includes fewer than 600,000 clones, roughly four fifths of them detected once, and approximately 12% sits in the top ten. Input material: PBMCs. These TCRs come from a middle-aged woman in good health. Some clones in this sample may be carry-over from other donors' samples.

This clone has just a few counts. This sequence joins TRBV7-8 and TRBJ2-7, with D unresolved. The CDR3 extends over 13 amino acids. V lost 4 bases and J 2 bases, leaving 9 bases between the germline ends. Germline values: CDR1 SGHVS, CDR2 FQNEAQ. The CDR3 DNA sequence: TGTGCCAGCAGCTCCCTAGGGACCTACGAGCAGTACTTC. Protein product: CASSSLGTYEQYF.

J is TRBJ2-5 and V is TRBV5-1; 7 nucleotides match TRBD1. From germline, CDR1 is SGHRS and CDR2 YFSETQ. The CDR3 totals 14 residues. V was clipped by 4 bases and J by 1 base; unmatched bases: 4. The CDR3 nucleotides are TGCGCCAGCAGCGCCACAGGGGCCCAAGAGACCCAGTACTTC. The encoded protein is CASSATGAQETQYF.

V is TRBV7-3 and J is TRBJ2-1, with 10 bases fitting TRBD1. Trimming at V came to 5 bases and at J to 8 bases, leaving 9 bases not matched to a gene. Germline V lookup: CDR1 SGHTA, CDR2 FQGTGA. The CDR3 loop spans 15 amino acids. The CDR3 nucleotides read TGTGCCAGCAGCCCACTAGGACAGGGGGTCGATGAGCAGTTCTTC. Protein: CASSPLGQGVDEQFF.

This clone has just a few counts. The chain recombines TRBV4-3 with TRBJ1-2; no reliable D call. Germline V gene data show CDR1 as LGHNA and CDR2 as YSLEER. The CDR3 contains 16 residues. Trimming pared 4 bases from V and 5 bases from J, leaving 20 bases between. The CDR3 nucleotides are TGCGCCAGCAGCCCAGCCGGGCCCCACCGAGGATATGGCTACACCTTC. This gives the protein CASSPAGPHRGYGYTF.

This chain links TRBV11-2 with TRBJ1-2; no definite D call. Germline-derived CDR1 and CDR2 are SGHAT and FQNNGV. With 3 bases removed from V and 6 bases from J, the gap between germline ends came to 11 bases. The CDR3 length is 13 residues. CDR3 sequence: CASSFGGTNGYTF. In DNA, the CDR3 is TGTGCCAGCAGCTTCGGTGGTACAAATGGCTACACCTTC.

V gene TRBV7-3 combines with J gene TRBJ2-3; TRBD2 matches at 8 bases. The germline V gene has CDR1 SGHTA and CDR2 FQGTGA. V trimming: 8 bases; J trimming: 2 bases; junction bases outside the gene matches: 15. The CDR3 has 17 residues. The CDR3 here is CASSRVGGGVPTDTQYF. CDR3 DNA sequence: TGTGCCAGCTCCCGAGTCGGGGGGGGAGTCCCCACAGATACGCAGTATTTT.

The CDR3, as DNA: TGTGCCAGCAGCTTGGAAGTGACTAGCGGGAGATATGAGCAGTTCTTC. Amino acid sequence: CASSLEVTSGRYEQFF. The rearrangement joins TRBV5-6 to TRBJ2-1, with 12 bases aligning to TRBD2. The ends lost 0 bases at V and 8 bases at J; junction bases unmatched: 6. This CDR3 is 16 amino acids long. Germline values: CDR1 SGHDT, CDR2 YYEEEE.

This clone has just one count. The rearrangement links TRBV7-3 to TRBJ2-7; 13 bases line up with TRBD2. Germline V gene sequence: CDR1 SGHTA, CDR2 FQGTGA. J lost 3 bases, V lost 5 bases, and 4 bases had no gene match. CDR3 length: 15 residues. CDR3 sequence reads: CASSIGLAGVYEQYF. CDR3 in DNA: TGTGCCAGCAGCATAGGACTAGCGGGAGTCTACGAGCAGTACTTC.

The gene calls are TRBV2 and TRBJ1-1; possible D gene TRBD1, 5 bases. CDR1 and CDR2 from the germline V gene are SNHLY and FYNNEI. Trimming cost V 10 bases and J 0 bases, with 15 bases left between them. This CDR3 is built from 14 residues. The CDR3 protein is CATQEVSMNTEAFF. The CDR3 region has the DNA TGTGCCACACAGGAGGTTTCTATGAACACTGAAGCTTTCTTT.

V gene TRBV11-1 combines with J gene TRBJ2-1, with 8 bases matching TRBD2. CDR3 size: 15 residues. V shed 4 bases, J shed 10 bases, and the junction held 12 bases outside the gene matches. CDR1 and CDR2 (germline): SGHAT, FQDESV (reference sequence). CDR3 sequence (DNA): TGTGCCAGCAGCTCAGTGGCGGGAGGTCTTACCGAGCAGTTCTTC. Amino acid sequence: CASSSVAGGLTEQFF. Full variable domain (outside the CDR3, taken from reference TRBV11-1 and TRBJ2-1): EAEVAQSPRYKITEKSQAVAFWCDPISGHATLYWYRQILGQGPELLVQFQDESVVDDSQLPKDRFSAERLKGVDSTLKIQPAELGDSAMYLCASSSVAGGLTEQFFGPGTRLTVL.

This clone has a handful of counts. Within the sample, other DNA sequences also encode this same CDR3. The chain joins TRBV28 to TRBJ1-5; no firm D call. The CDR3 contains 12 residues. Trimming shortened V by 3 bases and J by 3 bases, and 3 bases separated the two germline ends. Germline CDR1 is MDHEN and CDR2 is SYDVKM. The CDR3 sequence: CASSLVNQPQHF. The CDR3 DNA sequence: TGTGCCAGCAGTTTGGTCAATCAGCCCCAGCATTTT.

This clone was counted a few times. The genes are TRBV4-1 and TRBJ2-3, with a possible D match to TRBD1 (5 bases). Germline lookup yields CDR1 MGHRA and CDR2 YSYEKL. With 5 bases removed from V and 0 bases from J, the gap between germline ends came to 12 bases. The CDR3 consists of 15 residues. This CDR3 is CASSYDSQSTDTQYF. The CDR3 DNA is TGCGCCAGCAGCTACGACAGTCAAAGCACAGATACGCAGTATTTT.

The chain carries TRBV7-2 and TRBJ1-1, with D unresolved. This CDR3 has 14 residues. V lost 3 bases and J 3 bases, leaving 11 bases between the germline ends. Germline loops: CDR1 SGHTA, CDR2 FQGNSA. CDR3 region: CASSFDPRDTEAFF. The CDR3 DNA reads TGTGCCAGCAGCTTCGACCCAAGGGACACTGAAGCTTTCTTT.

The rearrangement links TRBV2 to TRBJ2-3; TRBD1 might be the D (5 bases). V lost 0 bases and J lost 1, with 8 bases in between. This CDR3 is 15 amino acids long. The germline V gene has CDR1 SNHLY and CDR2 FYNNEI. As DNA, the CDR3 is TGTGCCAGCAGTGAAGCCCTGACAGGCACAGATACGCAGTATTTT. Translation: CASSEALTGTDTQYF.

Details on this clone: The CDR3 ends on some other residue instead of the conserved phenylalanine or tryptophan, so this is likely a read error. J is TRBJ1-4 and V is TRBV5-6; D gene unclear. CDR1 is SGHDT and CDR2 is YYEEEE in the germline V gene. CDR3 length: 13 residues. The V end lost 6 bases, the J end lost 7 bases, and 13 bases lay between the germline ends. The CDR3 loop reads CASTKIGSEKLFL. CDR3 in DNA: TGTGCCAGCACCAAAATAGGGAGTGAAAAACTGTTTCTT.

In the case of this clone: Possible read error: a much larger clone is one base away. The V call is TRBV30, the J call TRBJ1-1; maybe TRBD1 (5 bases). The CDR3 is 11 amino acids. V lost 3 bases and J lost 5, with 7 bases in between. Germline V gene data show CDR1 as GTSNPN and CDR2 as SVGIG (reference sequence). The CDR3 coding sequence is TGTGCCTGGAGCCGACAGACTGAAGCTTTCTTT. Encoded protein: CAWSRQTEAFF.

This sequence joins TRBV9 and TRBJ2-5, with D possibly matching TRBD2 (5 bases). The end of the DNA is better explained by TRBJ2-7, so the J call may be wrong. Germline CDR1 is SGDLS and CDR2 is YYNGEE. The CDR3 spans 15 residues. The CDR3 DNA reads as TGTGCCAGCAGCCCCCCCTTGGGGAGTTCCTACGAGCAGTACTTC. Its protein product is CASSPPLGSSYEQYF.

J is TRBJ2-5 and V is TRBV27; 7 bases agree with TRBD1. CDR1 and CDR2 (germline): MNHEY, SMNVEV (reference sequence). The CDR3 totals 15 residues. V trimming: 4 bases; J trimming: 5 bases; junction bases outside the gene matches: 10. The CDR3 nucleotides read TGTGCCAGCAGTTCCCTACAGAAAGGGGGCGAGACCCAGTACTTC. It is translated as CASSSLQKGGETQYF.

The sample holds one count of this clone. The J gene is TRBJ2-4, the V gene TRBV30; D gene unclear. From germline, CDR1 is GTSNPN and CDR2 SVGIG (reference sequence). With 3 bases removed from V and 2 bases from J, the gap between germline ends came to 14 bases. The CDR3 covers 15 residues. CDR3 residues: CAWRGKEFTKNIQYF. The CDR3 nucleotides read TGTGCCTGGAGAGGGAAGGAATTCACCAAAAACATTCAGTACTTC.

The V call is TRBV5-1, the J call TRBJ2-1; D perhaps matches TRBD1 (5 bases). The CDR3 has 16 amino acids. Trimming stripped 0 bases from V and 5 bases from J, with 15 bases between. Germline loops: CDR1 SGHRS, CDR2 YFSETQ. The CDR3 loop is CASSLGVRQYDNEQFF. CDR3 nucleotides: TGCGCCAGCAGCTTGGGGGTAAGACAGTATGACAATGAGCAGTTCTTC.